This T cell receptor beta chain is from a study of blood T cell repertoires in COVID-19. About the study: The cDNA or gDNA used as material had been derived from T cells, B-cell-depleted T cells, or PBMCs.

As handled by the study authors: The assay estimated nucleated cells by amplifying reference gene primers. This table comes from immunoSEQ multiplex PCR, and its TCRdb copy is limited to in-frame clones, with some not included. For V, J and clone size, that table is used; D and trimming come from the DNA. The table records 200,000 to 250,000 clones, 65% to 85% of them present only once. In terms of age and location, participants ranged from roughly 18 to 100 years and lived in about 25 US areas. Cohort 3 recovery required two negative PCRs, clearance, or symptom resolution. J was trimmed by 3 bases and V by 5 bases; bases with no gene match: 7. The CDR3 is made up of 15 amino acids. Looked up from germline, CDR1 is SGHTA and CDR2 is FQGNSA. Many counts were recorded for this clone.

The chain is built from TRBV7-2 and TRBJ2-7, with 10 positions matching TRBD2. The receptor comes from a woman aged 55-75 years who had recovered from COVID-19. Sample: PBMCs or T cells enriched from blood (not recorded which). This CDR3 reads CASSLWWTSGYEQYF. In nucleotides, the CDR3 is TGTGCCAGCAGCCTCTGGTGGACTAGCGGCTACGAGCAGTACTTC.